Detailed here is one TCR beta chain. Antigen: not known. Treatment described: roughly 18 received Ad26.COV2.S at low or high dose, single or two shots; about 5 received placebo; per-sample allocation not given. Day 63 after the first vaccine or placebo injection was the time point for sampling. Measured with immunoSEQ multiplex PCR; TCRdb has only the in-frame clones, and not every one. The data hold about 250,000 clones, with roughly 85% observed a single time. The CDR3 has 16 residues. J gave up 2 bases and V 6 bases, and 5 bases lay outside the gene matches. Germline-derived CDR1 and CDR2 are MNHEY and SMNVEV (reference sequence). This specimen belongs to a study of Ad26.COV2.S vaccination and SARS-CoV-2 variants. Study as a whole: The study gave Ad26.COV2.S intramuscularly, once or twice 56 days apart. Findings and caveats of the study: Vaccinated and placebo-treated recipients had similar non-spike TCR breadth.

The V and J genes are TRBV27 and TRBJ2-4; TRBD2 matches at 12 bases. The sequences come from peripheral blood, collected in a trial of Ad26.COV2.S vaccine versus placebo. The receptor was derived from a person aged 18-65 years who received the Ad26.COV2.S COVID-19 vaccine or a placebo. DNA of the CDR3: TGTGCCAGCAGCCGGACTAGCGGGATCTCCAAAAACATTCAGTACTTC. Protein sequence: CASSRTSGISKNIQYF.